Listed below are T cell receptor beta chains from one sample, sequenced in a study of T cell changes during pregnancy in multiple sclerosis. Here immunoSEQ multiplex PCR was the method, and the copy in TCRdb shows in-frame clones only, minus some. This sample has 35,000 to 45,000 clones, with 80% to 95% found just once. The source material was CD4+ T cells from peripheral blood mononuclear cells, sampled after pregnancy. The receptors here all came from a female donor in good health, enrolled as a control in a pregnancy study. CDR3s include the opening cysteine and the closing phenylalanine or tryptophan. D genes are given only for firm matches. Not every row has a clone size; where given, it reads once, few, many or a size class.

J | V | size | D | DNA | CDR3
TRBJ2-3 | TRBV4-3 | . | . | TGCGCCAGCAGCCAAGATTTGACTGGTGGGTATACGCAGTATTTT | CASSQDLTGGYTQYF
TRBJ1-4 | TRBV18 | . | . | TGTGCCAGCTCACCCACCCAGGGAAATAATGAAAAACTGTTTTTT | CASSPTQGNNEKLFF
TRBJ1-2 | TRBV5-1 | . | . | TGCGCCAGCAGCTTTATTCCATCGGAGACTAACTATGGCTACACCTTC | CASSFIPSETNYGYTF
TRBJ1-6 | TRBV4-1 | once | . | TGCGCCAGCAGCCAAGGGACAGTAAAACTAAATTCACCCCTCCACTTT | CASSQGTVKLNSPLHF
TRBJ1-2 | TRBV29-1 | . | TRBD1 | TGCAGCGTGGGACAGGGGGCTAGCTATGGCTACACCTTC | CSVGQGASYGYTF
TRBJ1-1 | TRBV29-1 | . | . | TGCAGCGTTGTTCGGGGAGGTAGGGCTGAAGCTTCCTTT | CSVVRGGRAEASF
TRBJ1-2 | TRBV5-1 | . | TRBD1 | TGCGCCAGCAGCTTCTCGACAGGGGGCGCCGATGGCTACACCTTC | CASSFSTGGADGYTF
TRBJ2-2 | TRBV28 | . | TRBD2 | TGTGCCAGCAGTCCCCCCTTTGGCGGGAGGTTGGCCGGGGAGCTGTTTTTT | CASSPPFGGRLAGELFF
TRBJ2-3 | TRBV28 | . | . | TGTGCCAGCAGTTTTGTTGGGGGGAGCTCAGATACGCAGTATTTT | CASSFVGGSSDTQYF
TRBJ1-3 | TRBV5-1 | . | . | TGCGCCAGCAGCTTAGGGAGTTCTGGAAACACCATATATTTT | CASSLGSSGNTIYF
TRBJ1-5 | TRBV19 | . | TRBD1 | TGTGCCAGTAGCACCGGGACAGGGGGCGGTCAGCCCCAGCATTTT | CASSTGTGGGQPQHF
TRBJ1-4 | TRBV29-1 | . | . | . | CSVGMGATNEKLVF
TRBJ2-5 | TRBV19 | . | . | TGTGCCAGTAGTATAGGGGAGGCGGATTCGTACCAAGAGACCCAGTACTTC | CASSIGEADSYQETQYF
TRBJ2-1 | TRBV11-2 | . | TRBD2 | TGTGCCAGCAGCTTAACCGGACTAGCGGGTTCTTCCTACAATGAGCAGTTCTTC | CASSLTGLAGSSYNEQFF
TRBJ2-2 | TRBV11-2 | . | . | TGTGCCAGCAGCTTAGATCTTACGACTAGTGACACCGGGGAGCTGTTTTTT | CASSLDLTTSDTGELFF
TRBJ1-5 | TRBV5-4 | . | . | TGTGCCAGCAGCTTGGTGGGCCAGCCCCAGCATTTT | CASSLVGQPQHF
TRBJ2-2 | TRBV30 | . | . | TGTGCCTGGAGTATTTCAGGGTTCGGGGAGCTGTTTTTT | CAWSISGFGELFF
TRBJ2-3 | TRBV7-2 | . | TRBD2 | TGTGCCAGCAGCTTATCGGGACTAGCGGCATCCGTGGATACGCAGTATTTT | CASSLSGLAASVDTQYF
TRBJ2-7 | TRBV4-2 | . | TRBD2 | TGTGCCAGCAGTCGAGAGCTAGCGGGAGTCTCCTACGAGCAGTACTTC | CASSRELAGVSYEQYF
TRBJ1-2 | TRBV6-1 | . | TRBD1 | TGTGCCAGCAGTGAAGTTTGGACAGGGGAGGGCTACACCTTC | CASSEVWTGEGYTF
TRBJ2-4 | TRBV5-6 | . | TRBD1 | TGTGCCAGCAGCCCCGGGACAGAAAACATTCAGTACTTC | CASSPGTENIQYF
TRBJ2-2 | TRBV7-9 | . | . | TGTGCCAGCAGCTCCCGAGGCGGGGAGCTGTTTTTT | CASSSRGGELFF
TRBJ2-1 | TRBV5-3 | . | . | TGTGCCAGAACCCCACTAGGGTCCGGGGAAAATGAGCAGTTCTTC | CARTPLGSGENEQFF
TRBJ2-7 | TRBV5-1 | . | TRBD2 | TGCGCCAGCAAGCTTGCCGGGGGGAGGGGCTACGAGCAGTACTTC | CASKLAGGRGYEQYF
TRBJ1-5 | TRBV7-2 | . | . | TGTGCCAGCAGCTTCCGGGTCCGGGGGGCCCAGCATTTT | CASSFRVRGAQHF
TRBJ1-5 | TRBV21-1 | . | . | TGTGCCAGCAGCCCACCATACAGGGGTTGGAATCAGCCCCAGCATTTT | CASSPPYRGWNQPQHF
TRBJ2-7 | TRBV4-3 | . | TRBD2 | TGCGCCAGCAGCCAAGAACTAGCCGGGACTAGCGGGATTAAGCAGTACTTC | CASSQELAGTSGIKQYF
TRBJ1-3 | TRBV28 | few | TRBD1 | TGTGCCAGCAGTCAATGGGACAGCTCTGGAAACACCATATATTTT | CASSQWDSSGNTIYF